The clone carrying this T cell receptor (beta chain) was counted only a few times. Its cognate antigen is unknown. Here immunoSEQ multiplex PCR was the method, and the copy in TCRdb shows in-frame clones only, minus some. The sample shows about 13,000 clones, 28% of them seen only once. V lost 7 bases, J lost 3 bases, and 27 bases lay in between. The CDR3 totals 18 residues. Looked up from germline, CDR1 is MDHEN and CDR2 is SYDVKM. The data stem from a study of T cells in localized non-small cell lung cancer. Study findings and constraints: Higher T cell density in the blood was associated with longer overall survival, whereas higher adjacent-lung clonality associated with shorter survival. Multi-region tumor sequencing was not done, so intratumor heterogeneity could not be excluded. Adjacent uninvolved lung had the highest clonality, suggesting focused antigen responses. Appearances in adjacent lung were noted for a median approximately 50 of the top 100 tumor clones.

This specimen consisted of lung tumor tissue, obtained before any cancer treatment. The chain combines TRBV28 with TRBJ1-1, with a possible D match to TRBD1 (5 bases). This sequence originates from a female donor of 60 years or more with stage I lung adenocarcinoma. The DNA for the CDR3 is TGTGCCAGCAACGAGTTCACAGGTTGGGAGGGACCCCACACTGAAGCTTTCTTT. Translated: CASNEFTGWEGPHTEAFF.